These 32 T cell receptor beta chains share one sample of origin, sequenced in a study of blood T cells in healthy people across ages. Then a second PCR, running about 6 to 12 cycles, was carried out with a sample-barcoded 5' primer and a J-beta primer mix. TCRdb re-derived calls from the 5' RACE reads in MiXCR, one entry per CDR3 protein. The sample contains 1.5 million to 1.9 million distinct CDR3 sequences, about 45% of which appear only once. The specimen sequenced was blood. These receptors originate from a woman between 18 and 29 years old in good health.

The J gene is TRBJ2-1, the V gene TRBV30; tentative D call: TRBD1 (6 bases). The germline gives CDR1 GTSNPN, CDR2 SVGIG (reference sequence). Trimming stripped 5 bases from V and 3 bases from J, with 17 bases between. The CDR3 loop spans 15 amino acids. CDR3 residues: CAWGRTGSLYNEQFF. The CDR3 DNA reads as TGTGCCTGGGGTCGCACAGGGTCTCTCTACAATGAGCAGTTCTTC.

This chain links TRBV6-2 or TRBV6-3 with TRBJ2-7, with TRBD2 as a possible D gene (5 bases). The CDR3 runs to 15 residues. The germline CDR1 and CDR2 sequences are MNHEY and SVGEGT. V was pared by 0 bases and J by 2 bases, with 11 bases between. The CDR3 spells CASSYSMLAAYEQYF. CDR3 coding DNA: TGTGCCAGCAGTTACTCGATGCTAGCCGCCTACGAGCAGTACTTC.

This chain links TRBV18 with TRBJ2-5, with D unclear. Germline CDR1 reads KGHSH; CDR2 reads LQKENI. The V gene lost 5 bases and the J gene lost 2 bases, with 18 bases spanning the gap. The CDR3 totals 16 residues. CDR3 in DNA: TGTGCCAGCTCAACCAACTTAGGCGCGGCACAAGAGACCCAGTACTTC. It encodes CASSTNLGAAQETQYF.

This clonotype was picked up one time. CDR3 region: CTSTGGNTDTQYF. CDR3 nucleotides: TGTACCAGCACGGGCGGGAACACAGATACGCAGTATTTT. The chain uses TRBV7-2 and TRBJ2-3; the D gene is possibly TRBD2 (6 bases). Trimming shortened V by 7 bases and J by 2 bases, and 10 bases separated the two germline ends. CDR1 is SGHTA and CDR2 is FQGNSA in the germline V gene. CDR3 length: 13 amino acids.

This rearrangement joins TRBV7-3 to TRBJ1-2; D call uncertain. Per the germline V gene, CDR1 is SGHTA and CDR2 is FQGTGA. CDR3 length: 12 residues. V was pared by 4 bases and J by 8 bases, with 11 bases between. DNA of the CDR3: TGTGCCAGCAGCTCCGGGGTAGGCGGCTACACCTTC. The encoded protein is CASSSGVGGYTF.

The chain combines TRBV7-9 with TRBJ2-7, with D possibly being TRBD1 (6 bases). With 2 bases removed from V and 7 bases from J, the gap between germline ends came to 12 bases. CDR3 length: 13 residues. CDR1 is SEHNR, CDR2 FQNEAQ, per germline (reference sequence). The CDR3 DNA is TGTGCCAGCAGCTTACAGGGGCCGAGGGAGCAGTACTTC. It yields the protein CASSLQGPREQYF.

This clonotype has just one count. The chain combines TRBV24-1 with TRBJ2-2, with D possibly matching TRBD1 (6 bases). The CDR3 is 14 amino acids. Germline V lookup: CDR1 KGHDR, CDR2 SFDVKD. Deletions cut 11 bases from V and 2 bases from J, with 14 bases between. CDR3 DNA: TGTGCCATCTCCGGGACACTTAACACCGGGGAGCTGTTTTTT. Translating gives CAISGTLNTGELFF.

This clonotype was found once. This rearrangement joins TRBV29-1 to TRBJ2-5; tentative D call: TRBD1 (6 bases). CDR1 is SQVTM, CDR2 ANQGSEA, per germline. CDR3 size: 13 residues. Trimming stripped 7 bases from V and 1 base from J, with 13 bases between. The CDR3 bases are TGCAGCGGCCGTGGGACATTCCAAGAGACCCAGTACTTC. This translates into CSGRGTFQETQYF.

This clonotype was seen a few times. The CDR3 DNA sequence: TGTGCCAGCAGTACCGGGACAGGGGGTATAGACGCAAAACTGTTTTTT. This encodes CASSTGTGGIDAKLFF. This sequence joins TRBV12-3 or TRBV12-4 and TRBJ1-4; TRBD1 matches at 11 bases. With V trimmed by 5 bases and J by 10 bases, 12 bases remained unmatched. The length of the CDR3 is 16 residues.

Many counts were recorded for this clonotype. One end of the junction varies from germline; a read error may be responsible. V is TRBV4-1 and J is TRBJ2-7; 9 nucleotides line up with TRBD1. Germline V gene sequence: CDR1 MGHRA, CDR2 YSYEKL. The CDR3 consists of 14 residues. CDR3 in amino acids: CASSPGQGTYEQYF. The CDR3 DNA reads TGTGCCAGCAGCCCGGGACAGGGAACCTACGAGCAGTACTTC.

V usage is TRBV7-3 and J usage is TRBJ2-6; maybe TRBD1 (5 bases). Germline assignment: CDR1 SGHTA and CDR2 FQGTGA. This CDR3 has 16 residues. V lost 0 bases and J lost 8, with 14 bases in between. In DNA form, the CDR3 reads TGTGCCAGCAGCTTAACGGACGGGTTGGGGCCCAACGTCCTGACTTTC. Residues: CASSLTDGLGPNVLTF.

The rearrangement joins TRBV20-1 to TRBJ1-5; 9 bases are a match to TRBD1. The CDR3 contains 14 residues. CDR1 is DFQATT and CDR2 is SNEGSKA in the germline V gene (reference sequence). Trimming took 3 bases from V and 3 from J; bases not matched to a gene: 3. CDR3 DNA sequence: TGCAGTGCTAGGACAGGGGGTCCCAATCAGCCCCAGCATTTT. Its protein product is CSARTGGPNQPQHF.

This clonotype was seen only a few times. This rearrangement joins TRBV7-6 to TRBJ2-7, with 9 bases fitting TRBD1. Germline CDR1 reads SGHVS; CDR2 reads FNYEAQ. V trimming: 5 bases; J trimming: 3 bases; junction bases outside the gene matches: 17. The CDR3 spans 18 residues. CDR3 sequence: CASSLGGTGTGSFYEQYF. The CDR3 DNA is TGTGCCAGCAGCCTCGGGGGCACCGGGACAGGGTCGTTCTACGAGCAGTACTTC. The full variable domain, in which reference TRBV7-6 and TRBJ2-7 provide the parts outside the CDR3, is GAGVSQSPRYKVTKRGQDVALRCDPISGHVSLYWYRQALGQGPEFLTYFNYEAQQDKSGLPNDRFSAERPEGSISTLTIQRTEQRDSAMYRCASSLGGTGTGSFYEQYFGPGTRLTVT.

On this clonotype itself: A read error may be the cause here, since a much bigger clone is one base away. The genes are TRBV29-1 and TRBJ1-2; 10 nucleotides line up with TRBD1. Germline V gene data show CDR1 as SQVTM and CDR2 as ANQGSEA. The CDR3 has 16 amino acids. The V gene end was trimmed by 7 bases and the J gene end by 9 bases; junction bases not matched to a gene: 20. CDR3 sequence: CSALITGTGVIRSYTF. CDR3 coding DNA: TGCAGCGCTCTGATTACCGGGACAGGGGTTATAAGGAGCTACACCTTC. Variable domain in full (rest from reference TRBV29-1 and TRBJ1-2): SAVISQKPSRDICQRGTSLTIQCQVDSQVTMMFWYRQQPGQSLTLIATANQGSEATYESGFVIDKFPISRPNLTFSTLTVSNMSPEDSSIYLCSALITGTGVIRSYTFGSGTRLTVV.

CDR3: CASSEGPGAYEQYF. The CDR3 DNA reads TGTGCCAGCAGTGAAGGGCCGGGGGCCTACGAGCAGTACTTC. V gene TRBV6-1 combines with J gene TRBJ2-7, with TRBD2 as a possible D gene (6 bases). The germline CDR1 and CDR2 sequences are MNHNS and SASEGT. V gave up 1 base and J gave up 2 bases, with 9 bases separating them. The CDR3 loop spans 14 amino acids.

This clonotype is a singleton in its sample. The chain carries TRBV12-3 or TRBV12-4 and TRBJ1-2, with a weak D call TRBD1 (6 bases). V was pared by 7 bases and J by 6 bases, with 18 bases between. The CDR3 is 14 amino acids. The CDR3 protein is CASTKVPGVDGYTF. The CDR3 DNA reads TGTGCCAGCACGAAGGTGCCAGGGGTCGATGGCTACACCTTC.

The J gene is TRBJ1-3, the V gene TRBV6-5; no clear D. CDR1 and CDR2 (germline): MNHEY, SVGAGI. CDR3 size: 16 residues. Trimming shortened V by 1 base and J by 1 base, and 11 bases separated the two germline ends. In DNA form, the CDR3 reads TGTGCCAGCAGTTACTTGGGTTTGGGATCTGGAAACACCATATATTTT. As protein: CASSYLGLGSGNTIYF.

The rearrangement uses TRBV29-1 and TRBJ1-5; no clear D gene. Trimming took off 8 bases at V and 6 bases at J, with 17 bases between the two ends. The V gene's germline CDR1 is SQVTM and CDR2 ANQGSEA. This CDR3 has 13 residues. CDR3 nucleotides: TGCAGCTTTCTTGTTTCGATAGGTCAGCCCCAGCATTTT. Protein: CSFLVSIGQPQHF.

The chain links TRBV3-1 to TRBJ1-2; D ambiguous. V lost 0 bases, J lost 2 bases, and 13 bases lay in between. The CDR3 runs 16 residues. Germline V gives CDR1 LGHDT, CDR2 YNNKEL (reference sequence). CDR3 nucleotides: TGTGCCAGCAGCCAAGATCAAAGGCGATTGAACTATGGCTACACCTTC. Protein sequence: CASSQDQRRLNYGYTF.

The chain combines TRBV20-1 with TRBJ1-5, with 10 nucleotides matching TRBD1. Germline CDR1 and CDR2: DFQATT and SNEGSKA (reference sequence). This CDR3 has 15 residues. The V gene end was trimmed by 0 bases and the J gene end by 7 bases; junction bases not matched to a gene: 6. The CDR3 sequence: CSARERTGGKQPQHF. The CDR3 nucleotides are TGCAGTGCTAGAGAACGGACAGGGGGAAAACAGCCCCAGCATTTT.

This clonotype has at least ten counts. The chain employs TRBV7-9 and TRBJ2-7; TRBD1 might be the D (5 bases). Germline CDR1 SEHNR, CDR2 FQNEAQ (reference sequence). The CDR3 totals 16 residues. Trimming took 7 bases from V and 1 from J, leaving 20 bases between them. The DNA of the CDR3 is TGTGCCAGCACCCGTCTTGGAACAGGCCGTTCCTACGAGCAGTACTTC. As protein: CASTRLGTGRSYEQYF. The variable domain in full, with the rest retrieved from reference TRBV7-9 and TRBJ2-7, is DTGVSQNPRHKITKRGQNVTFRCDPISEHNRLYWYRQTLGQGPEFLTYFQNEAQLEKSRLLSDRFSAERPKGSFSTLEIQRTEQGDSAMYLCASTRLGTGRSYEQYFGPGTRLTVT.

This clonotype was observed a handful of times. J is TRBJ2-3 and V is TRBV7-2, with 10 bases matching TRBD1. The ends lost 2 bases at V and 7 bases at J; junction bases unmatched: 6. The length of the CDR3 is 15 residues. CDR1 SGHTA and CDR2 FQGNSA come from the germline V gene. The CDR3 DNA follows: TGTGCCAGCAGCTTACGAGGACAGGGGGGTAATACGCAGTATTTT. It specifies CASSLRGQGGNTQYF.

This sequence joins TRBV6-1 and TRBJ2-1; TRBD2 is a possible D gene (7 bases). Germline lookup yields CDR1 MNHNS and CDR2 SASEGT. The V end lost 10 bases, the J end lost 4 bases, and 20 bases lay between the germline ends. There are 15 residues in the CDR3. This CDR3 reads CATSLARGGYNEQFF. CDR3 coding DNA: TGTGCCACCTCCCTGGCTAGGGGGGGTTACAATGAGCAGTTCTTC.

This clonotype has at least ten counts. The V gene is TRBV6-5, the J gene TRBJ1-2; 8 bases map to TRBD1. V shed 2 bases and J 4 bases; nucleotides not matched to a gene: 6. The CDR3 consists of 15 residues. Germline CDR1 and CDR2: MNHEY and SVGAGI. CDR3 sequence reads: CASSYSGQGVYGYTF. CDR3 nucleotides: TGTGCCAGCAGTTACAGCGGACAGGGTGTCTATGGCTACACCTTC.

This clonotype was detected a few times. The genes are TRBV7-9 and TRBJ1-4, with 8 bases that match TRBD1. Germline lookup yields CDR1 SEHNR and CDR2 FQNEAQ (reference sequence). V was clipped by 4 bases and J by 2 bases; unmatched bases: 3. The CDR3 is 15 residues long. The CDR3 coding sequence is TGTGCCAGCAGCTCTTCAGGGGGCACTAATGAAAAACTGTTTTTT. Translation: CASSSSGGTNEKLFF.

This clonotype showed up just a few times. The chain's CDR3 is CASSRSDRVEQFF. As DNA, the CDR3 is TGTGCCAGCAGCCGGTCTGACAGGGTTGAGCAGTTCTTC. V gene TRBV9 combines with J gene TRBJ2-1; 7 nucleotides match TRBD1. The V gene end was trimmed by 4 bases and the J gene end by 9 bases; junction bases not matched to a gene: 7. CDR3 length equals 13 residues. Germline V lookup: CDR1 SGDLS, CDR2 YYNGEE.

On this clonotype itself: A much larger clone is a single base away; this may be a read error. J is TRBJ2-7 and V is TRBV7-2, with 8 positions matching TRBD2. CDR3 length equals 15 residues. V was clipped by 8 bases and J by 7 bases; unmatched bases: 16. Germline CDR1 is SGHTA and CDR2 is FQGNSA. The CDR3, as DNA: TGTGCCAGCGAGGCGGGAGGAAACCCCTACAATGAGCAGTACTTC. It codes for CASEAGGNPYNEQYF.

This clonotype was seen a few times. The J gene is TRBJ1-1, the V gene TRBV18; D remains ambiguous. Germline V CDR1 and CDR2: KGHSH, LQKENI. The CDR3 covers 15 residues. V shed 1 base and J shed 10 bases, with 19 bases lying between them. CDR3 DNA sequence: TGTGCCAGCTCACCACTGGTAGTAGGGATGGAGGGAGCTTTCTTT. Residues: CASSPLVVGMEGAFF. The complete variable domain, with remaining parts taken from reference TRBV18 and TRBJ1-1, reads NAGVMQNPRHLVRRRGQEARLRCSPMKGHSHVYWYRQLPEEGLKFMVYLQKENIIDESGMPKERFSAEFPKEGPSILRIQQVVRGDSAAYFCASSPLVVGMEGAFFGQGTRLTVV.

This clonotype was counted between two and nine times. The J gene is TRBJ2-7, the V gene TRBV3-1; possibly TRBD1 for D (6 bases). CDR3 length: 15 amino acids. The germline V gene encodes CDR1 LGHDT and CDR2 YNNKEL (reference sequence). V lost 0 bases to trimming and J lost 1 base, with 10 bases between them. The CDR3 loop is CASSQDQGKSYEQYF. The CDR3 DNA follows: TGTGCCAGCAGCCAAGATCAGGGGAAGTCCTACGAGCAGTACTTC.

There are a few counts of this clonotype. The CDR3 is CSVGPTDTYLQETQYF. The CDR3 DNA follows: TGCAGCGTTGGGCCGACGGACACATACCTTCAAGAGACCCAGTACTTC. The chain uses TRBV29-1 and TRBJ2-5; TRBD1 might be the D (5 bases). CDR3 length: 16 residues. The germline V gene has CDR1 SQVTM and CDR2 ANQGSEA. V was clipped by 4 bases and J by 2 bases, with 20 bases between them. The variable domain in full, with the rest retrieved from reference TRBV29-1 and TRBJ2-5, is SAVISQKPSRDICQRGTSLTIQCQVDSQVTMMFWYRQQPGQSLTLIATANQGSEATYESGFVIDKFPISRPNLTFSTLTVSNMSPEDSSIYLCSVGPTDTYLQETQYFGPGTRLLVL.

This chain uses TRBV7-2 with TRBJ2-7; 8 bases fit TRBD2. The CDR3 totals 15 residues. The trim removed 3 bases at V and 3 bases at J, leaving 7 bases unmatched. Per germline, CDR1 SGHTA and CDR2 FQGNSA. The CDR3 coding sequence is TGTGCCAGCAGCTTCAGAGCGGGAGCTGACTACGAGCAGTACTTC. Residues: CASSFRAGADYEQYF. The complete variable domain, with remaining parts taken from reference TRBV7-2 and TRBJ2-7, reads GAGVSQSPSNKVTEKGKDVELRCDPISGHTALYWYRQSLGQGLEFLIYFQGNSAPDKSGLPSDRFSAERTGGSVSTLTIQRTQQEDSAVYLCASSFRAGADYEQYFGPGTRLTVT.

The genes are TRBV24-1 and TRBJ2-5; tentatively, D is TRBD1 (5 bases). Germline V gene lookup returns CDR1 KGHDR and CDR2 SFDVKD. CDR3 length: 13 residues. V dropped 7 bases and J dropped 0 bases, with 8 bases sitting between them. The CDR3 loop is CATSDSHQETQYF. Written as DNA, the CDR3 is TGTGCCACCAGCGACAGTCACCAAGAGACCCAGTACTTC.